This is a list of T cell receptor beta chains from one sample in a study of shared clonotypes between healthy human individuals. Only in-frame clones appear in the TCRdb table, and some are missing; sequencing was by immunoSEQ multiplex PCR. The table shows over a million clones, with less than 99% occurring only once. What was sequenced was naive CD4+ T cells sorted from blood. All receptors come from a young man in good health. CDR3s include the opening cysteine and the closing phenylalanine or tryptophan. A D gene is named only where the DNA matches it firmly. The size of a clone is reported for some rows only, either as once, few or many, or as a class for expanded clones.

TRBD2	TRBJ2-2	NA	TRBV27	CASKGLAGNTGELFF	TGTGCCAGCAAAGGACTAGCGGGAAACACCGGGGAGCTGTTTTTT
NA	TRBJ1-4	NA	TRBV14	CASSRRAGIDEKLFF	TGTGCCAGCAGCCGACGCGCCGGGATAGATGAAAAACTGTTTTTT
TRBD2	TRBJ2-1	NA	TRBV5-1	CASSFKLAGSYNEQFF	TGCGCCAGCAGCTTCAAACTAGCGGGCTCCTACAATGAGCAGTTCTTC
TRBD2	TRBJ2-5	NA	TRBV18	CASSPLSGRSETQYF	TGTGCCAGCTCACCACTAAGCGGGAGGTCGGAGACCCAGTACTTC
NA	TRBJ2-2	NA	TRBV30	CAWSVGHTGELFF	TGTGCCTGGAGTGTAGGCCACACCGGGGAGCTGTTTTTT
TRBD1	TRBJ2-7	once	TRBV11-2	CASSLMRQGSYEQYF	TGTGCCAGCAGCTTAATGAGACAGGGTTCCTACGAGCAGTACTTC
TRBD2	TRBJ2-7	NA	TRBV18	CASSLLKREDRGSYEQYF	TGTGCCAGCTCACTTCTAAAGCGGGAGGACCGGGGCTCCTACGAGCAGTACTTC
TRBD1	TRBJ1-1	NA	TRBV11-2	CASSLRTGMNTEAFF	TGTGCCAGCAGCCTGCGGACAGGAATGAACACTGAAGCTTTCTTT
NA	TRBJ1-1	NA	TRBV6-1	CASSEAISEAFF	TGTGCCAGCAGTGAAGCGATTAGCGAGGCTTTCTTT
TRBD1	TRBJ1-2	NA	TRBV5-6	CASTNPGGANYGYTF	TGTGCCAGCACCAATCCAGGGGGCGCTAACTATGGCTACACCTTC
TRBD2	TRBJ2-5	NA	TRBV10-3	CAISSGGTSGIQETQYF	TGTGCCATCTCGTCAGGGGGGACTAGCGGAATCCAAGAGACCCAGTACTTC
NA	TRBJ1-1	NA	TRBV5-1	CASSLGHAEAFF	TGCGCCAGCAGCTTGGGCCATGCCGAAGCTTTCTTT
NA	TRBJ2-1	once	TRBV19	CASSPFGAESSYNEQFF	TGTGCCAGTAGTCCCTTTGGGGCGGAGAGCTCCTACAATGAGCAGTTCTTC
TRBD1	TRBJ1-2	NA	TRBV9	CASRQGGNGYTF	TGTGCCAGCCGCCAGGGGGGAAATGGCTACACCTTC
NA	TRBJ1-2	NA	TRBV4-1	CASSLNAGADYGYTF	TGCGCCAGCAGTCTTAACGCAGGGGCAGACTATGGCTACACCTTC
NA	TRBJ2-5	NA	TRBV25-1	CASSGQETQYF	TGTGCCAGCAGCGGTCAAGAGACCCAGTACTTC
NA	TRBJ1-4	NA	TRBV27	CASTNRQTNEKLFF	TGTGCCAGCACCAACCGGCAGACTAATGAAAAACTGTTTTTT
NA	TRBJ1-4	once	TRBV10-3	CAISSGPTNEKLFF	TGTGCCATCTCCTCCGGGCCAACTAATGAAAAACTGTTTTTT
NA	TRBJ2-7	NA	TRBV19	CASSIRGGPTDSYEQYF	TGTGCCAGTAGTATTCGAGGAGGGCCTACTGATTCCTACGAGCAGTACTTC
TRBD2	TRBJ2-7	NA	TRBV10-2	CASTILRGERGEQYF	TGCGCCAGCACAATCCTGCGGGGGGAGCGGGGCGAGCAGTACTTC
NA	TRBJ2-7	NA	TRBV4-1	CASSQVIGLEQYF	TGCGCCAGCAGCCAAGTTATAGGGCTCGAGCAGTACTTC
NA	TRBJ2-6	NA	TRBV28	CASSPGGGARANVLTF	TGTGCCAGCAGTCCAGGAGGGGGGGCACGAGCCAACGTCCTGACTTTC
TRBD2	TRBJ2-1	NA	TRBV18	CASSPPTSSGRAYDEQFF	TGTGCCAGCTCCCCCCCCACATCTAGCGGGAGGGCCTACGATGAGCAGTTCTTC
NA	TRBJ2-5	NA	TRBV14	CASSRLIQGLGETQYF	TGTGCCAGCAGCCGTCTGATACAGGGTCTAGGAGAGACCCAGTACTTC
TRBD2	TRBJ2-7	NA	TRBV13	CASSAHGAGGPYEQYF	TGTGCCAGCAGCGCACACGGGGCGGGAGGGCCCTACGAGCAGTACTTC
NA	TRBJ2-7	NA	TRBV30	CAWSPGVLSYEQYF	TGTGCCTGGAGTCCAGGGGTCCTTTCCTACGAGCAGTACTTC
NA	TRBJ2-4	NA	TRBV7-9	CASSPPGSLAKNIQYF	TGTGCCAGCAGCCCCCCGGGCAGCTTAGCCAAAAACATTCAGTACTTC
TRBD1	TRBJ1-1	NA	TRBV7-2	CASSLWTGALNTEAFF	TGTGCCAGCAGCTTATGGACAGGGGCCTTGAACACTGAAGCTTTCTTT
TRBD1	TRBJ2-1	NA	TRBV7-9	CASSRGQPYNEQFF	TGTGCCAGCAGCCGGGGACAGCCATACAATGAGCAGTTCTTC
NA	TRBJ2-7	NA	TRBV5-4	CASSSIAGRATYEQYF	TGTGCCAGCAGCTCGATCGCAGGCCGAGCGACCTACGAGCAGTACTTC
NA	TRBJ2-7	NA	TRBV6-5	CASSYDYEQYF	TGTGCCAGCAGTTACGATTACGAGCAGTACTTC
TRBD1	TRBJ2-5	once	TRBV6-1	CASRRDRGLRETQYF	TGTGCCAGCAGGCGGGACAGGGGGCTTCGGGAGACCCAGTACTTC
TRBD1	TRBJ2-5	NA	TRBV19	CASRTGTVNQETQYF	TGTGCCAGTAGAACGGGGACAGTGAACCAAGAGACCCAGTACTTC
TRBD1	TRBJ1-2	NA	TRBV10-2	CASETGGGYTF	TGCGCCAGCGAGACAGGGGGTGGCTACACCTTC
NA	TRBJ2-5	NA	TRBV11-1	CASSLPGRQETQYF	TGTGCCAGCAGCTTACCGGGACGCCAAGAGACCCAGTACTTC
NA	TRBJ2-3	NA	TRBV7-3	CASSEGQISTDTQYF	TGTGCCAGCAGCGAAGGACAGATCAGCACAGATACGCAGTATTTT
TRBD1	TRBJ1-2	NA	TRBV5-1	CASSLLQGAHGYTF	TGCGCCAGCAGCTTGCTACAGGGGGCGCATGGCTACACCTTC
TRBD1	TRBJ2-2	NA	TRBV7-9	CASSLAKGQTNTGELFF	TGTGCCAGCAGCTTAGCGAAGGGACAGACGAACACCGGGGAGCTGTTTTTT
TRBD1	TRBJ2-3	NA	TRBV15	CATSRSGQTPDTQYF	TGTGCCACCAGCAGATCGGGACAGACGCCAGATACGCAGTATTTT
NA	TRBJ2-3	NA	TRBV10-1	CASSPGPTDTQYF	TGCGCCAGCAGCCCCGGGCCGACAGATACGCAGTATTTT